The clone carrying this T cell receptor beta chain came up many times. The unsorted libraries were produced from 2 million PBMCs held at -80 C. Every sequencing run produced over 200 million TCR-beta sequences that came from 15-18 subjects. TCRdb reprocessed the 5' RACE reads with MiXCR, giving one entry per CDR3 protein. The table has 15,000 or so distinct CDR3 sequences, around 15% seen once. The sample originates from a study of neurological immune-mediated disorders. V trimming: 4 bases; J trimming: 2 bases; junction bases outside the gene matches: 14. The CDR3 runs 17 residues. Looked up from germline, CDR1 is DFQATT and CDR2 is SNEGSKA (reference sequence).

Sequencing input: PBMCs. The source of this sequence is a man between 60 and 75 years old with HTLV-1-associated myelopathy (HAM/TSP). The V gene is TRBV20-1, the J gene TRBJ1-5; TRBD1 matches at 7 bases. DNA of the CDR3: TGCAGTGCTACTGACCTACAGGGGAGTAATGGCAATCAGCCCCAGCATTTT. Protein product: CSATDLQGSNGNQPQHF.